These T cell receptor beta chains were read from a single sample in a study of control samples from healthy donors and cancer patients. Some clones are missing from TCRdb's copy, which holds only in-frame ones; the method was immunoSEQ multiplex PCR. The sample lists approximately 170,000 clones; about nine tenths were seen once. The specimen was blood. The receptors were gathered from a woman aged 25-40 years in good health. Each CDR3 is given without its conserved first and last residue. Fields, in order: V gene, clone size, CDR3 protein. The listing skips clone size in some rows; elsewhere it reads once, few, many or a size class.

v_call: TRBV6-4; clone_size: few; cdr3_aa: ASSEDSDNSPLH
v_call: TRBV3-1/TRBV3-2; clone_size: .; cdr3_aa: ASSPRGSYGYT
v_call: TRBV6-4; clone_size: .; cdr3_aa: ASSKASGGRETQY
v_call: TRBV6-4; clone_size: .; cdr3_aa: ASSAAGGLNEQF
v_call: TRBV18; clone_size: .; cdr3_aa: ASSPRQGDTGELF
v_call: TRBV5-5; clone_size: once; cdr3_aa: ASSLVATYEQY
v_call: TRBV10-3; clone_size: .; cdr3_aa: AISEGTNSPLH
v_call: TRBV6-5; clone_size: .; cdr3_aa: ASSPRTGGNSPLH
v_call: TRBV29-1; clone_size: .; cdr3_aa: SAATGNTEAF
v_call: TRBV7-2; clone_size: .; cdr3_aa: ASSSGSGNTIY
v_call: TRBV18; clone_size: .; cdr3_aa: ASSLGQNTGELF
v_call: TRBV5-4; clone_size: .; cdr3_aa: ASSGGRNTEAF
v_call: TRBV6-5; clone_size: .; cdr3_aa: ASSPTGISPLH
v_call: TRBV11-2; clone_size: .; cdr3_aa: ASSLTQGTVTEAF
v_call: TRBV6-4; clone_size: .; cdr3_aa: ASSEDSTGELF
v_call: TRBV18; clone_size: .; cdr3_aa: ASSPRGASYNSPLH
v_call: TRBV9; clone_size: .; cdr3_aa: ASSVGGSTEAF
v_call: TRBV7-3; clone_size: .; cdr3_aa: ASSRESGELF
v_call: TRBV6-5; clone_size: .; cdr3_aa: ASSYSGTKYYEQY
v_call: TRBV15; clone_size: .; cdr3_aa: ATSRDVRPQETQY
v_call: TRBV6-6; clone_size: .; cdr3_aa: ASSPGGYSNQPQH
v_call: TRBV27; clone_size: .; cdr3_aa: ASSPRDSHNEQF
v_call: TRBV2; clone_size: .; cdr3_aa: ASSEKGQGTTEAF
v_call: TRBV10-3; clone_size: .; cdr3_aa: AISVGTEIYGYT
v_call: TRBV29-1; clone_size: .; cdr3_aa: SVGDRGGGNTIY